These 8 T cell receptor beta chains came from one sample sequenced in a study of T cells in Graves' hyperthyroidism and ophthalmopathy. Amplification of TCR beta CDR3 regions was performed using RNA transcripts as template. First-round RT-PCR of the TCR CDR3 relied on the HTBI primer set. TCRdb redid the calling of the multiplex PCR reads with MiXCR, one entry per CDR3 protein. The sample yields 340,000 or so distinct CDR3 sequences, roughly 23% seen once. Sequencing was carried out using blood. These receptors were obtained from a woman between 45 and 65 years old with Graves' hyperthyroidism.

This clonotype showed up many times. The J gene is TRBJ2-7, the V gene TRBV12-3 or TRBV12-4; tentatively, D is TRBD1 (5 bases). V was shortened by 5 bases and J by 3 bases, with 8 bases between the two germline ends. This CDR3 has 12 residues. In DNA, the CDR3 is TGTGCCAGCAGTCGGACACTCTACGAGCAGTACTTC. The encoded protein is CASSRTLYEQYF.

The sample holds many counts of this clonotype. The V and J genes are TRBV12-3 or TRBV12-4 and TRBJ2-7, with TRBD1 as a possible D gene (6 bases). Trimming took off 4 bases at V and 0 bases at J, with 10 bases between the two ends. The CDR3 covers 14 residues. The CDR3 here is CASSSGDNSYEQYF. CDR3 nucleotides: TGTGCCAGCAGTTCAGGGGACAACTCCTACGAGCAGTACTTC.

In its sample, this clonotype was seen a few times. As DNA, the CDR3 is TGTGCCAGCAGTCCCGCGGGGGTTAATGAGCAGTTCTTC. It translates to CASSPAGVNEQFF. The chain uses TRBV12-3 or TRBV12-4 and TRBJ2-1; 7 nucleotides align to TRBD2. CDR3 length: 13 amino acids. The ends lost 5 bases at V and 7 bases at J; junction bases unmatched: 5.

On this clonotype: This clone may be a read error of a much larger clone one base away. The CDR3 nucleotides are TGCGCCAGCAGCTTGGTGTCGGGGGCGGACGAGCAGTACTTC. Translating gives CASSLVSGADEQYF. This sequence joins TRBV5-1 and TRBJ2-7; D is perhaps TRBD1 or TRBD2 (6 bases each). V lost 0 bases and J 5 bases, leaving 12 bases between the germline ends. The CDR3 covers 14 residues. CDR1 and CDR2 (germline): SGHRS, YFSETQ.

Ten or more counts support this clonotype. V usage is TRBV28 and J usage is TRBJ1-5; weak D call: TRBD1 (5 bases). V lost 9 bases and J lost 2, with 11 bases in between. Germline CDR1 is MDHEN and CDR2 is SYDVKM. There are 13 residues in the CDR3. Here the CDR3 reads CASRDRGNQPQHF. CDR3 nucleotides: TGTGCCAGTAGGGACCGCGGCAATCAGCCCCAGCATTTT. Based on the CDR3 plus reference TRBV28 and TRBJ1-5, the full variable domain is DVKVTQSSRYLVKRTGEKVFLECVQDMDHENMFWYRQDPGLGLRLIYFSYDVKMKEKGDIPEGYSVSREKKERFSLILESASTNQTSMYLCASRDRGNQPQHFGDGTRLSIL.

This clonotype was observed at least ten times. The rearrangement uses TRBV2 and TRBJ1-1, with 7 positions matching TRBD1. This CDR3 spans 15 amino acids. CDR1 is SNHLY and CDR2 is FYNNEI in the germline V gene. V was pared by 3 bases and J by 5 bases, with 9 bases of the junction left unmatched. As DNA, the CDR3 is TGTGCCAGCAGTGAGACAGGGACCCCGGGGACTGAAGCTTTCTTT. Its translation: CASSETGTPGTEAFF.

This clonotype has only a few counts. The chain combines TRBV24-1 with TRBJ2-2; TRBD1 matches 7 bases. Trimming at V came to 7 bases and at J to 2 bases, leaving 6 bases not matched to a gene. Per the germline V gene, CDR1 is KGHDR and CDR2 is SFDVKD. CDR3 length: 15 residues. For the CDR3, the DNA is TGTGCCACCAGAGGGACAGCTTCTAACACCGGGGAGCTGTTTTTT. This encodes CATRGTASNTGELFF.

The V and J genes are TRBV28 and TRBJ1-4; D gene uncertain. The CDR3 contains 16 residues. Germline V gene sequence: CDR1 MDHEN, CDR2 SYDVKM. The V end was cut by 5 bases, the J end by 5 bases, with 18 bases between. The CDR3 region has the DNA TGTGCCAGCAGTGAAGCTGGTAGTGGTCCCAATGAAAAACTGTTTTTT. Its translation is CASSEAGSGPNEKLFF.